This T cell receptor beta chain was recorded in a study of post-analysis software for immune sequencing data. Regarding the study as a whole: Relative to controls, patients had five TRBV segments at higher frequency, with TRBV5-6, TRBV5-1 and TRBV20-1 among these.

Remarks on this clonotype: Its specificity is unknown.

With V trimmed by 2 bases and J by 3 bases, 4 bases remained unmatched. Germline CDR1 is SGHRS and CDR2 is YFSETQ. The length of the CDR3 is 16 residues. The TCR beta cDNA libraries carried unique molecular identifiers. TCRdb re-derived calls from the PCR reads in MiXCR, one entry per CDR3 protein. The table records about 810,000 distinct CDR3 sequences, around 53% of them present only once. The receptor was derived from a girl between 10 and 17 years old with multiple sclerosis. V is TRBV5-1 and J is TRBJ2-3, with 12 bases lining up with TRBD2. What was sequenced was blood. In DNA, the CDR3 is TGCGCCAGCAGCTTTGAGACTAGCGGGAGAACAGATACGCAGTATTTT. This translates into CASSFETSGRTDTQYF.